In its sample, the clone carrying this TCR beta chain was seen once. Its specificity is not known. The study ran its PCR with 60 Vbeta and 13 Jbeta primers. The method was immunoSEQ multiplex PCR; TCRdb's version includes in-frame clones alone and lacks a portion of them. Of about 150,000 clones in the sample, just under 80% are singletons; the top ten hold roughly an eighth. This entry belongs to a study of cytomegalovirus exposure and HLA in healthy donors. General study findings and limits: Whilst most TCR sequences proved rare, a subset of public TCRs occurred across many donors.

The clonotype comes from a woman aged 45-65 years in good health and CMV-seropositive. Sequences were obtained from PBMCs.

CDR3 nucleotides: TGCGCCAGCAGCTTGGGTGGGGCTTACTACGAGCAGTACTTC. Amino acids: CASSLGGAYYEQYF. The J gene is TRBJ2-7, the V gene TRBV5-1, with D perhaps TRBD1 (5 bases). Trimming shortened V by 0 bases and J by 3 bases, and 10 bases separated the two germline ends. This CDR3 region has 14 residues. Per germline, CDR1 SGHRS and CDR2 YFSETQ.